A selection of T cell receptor beta chains follows, all from one sample in a study of tumour-infiltrating T cells in Burkitt lymphoma. Clones were read by immunoSEQ multiplex PCR, and TCRdb kept only the in-frame ones, dropping some. This table has 150 or so clones, roughly 80% appearing once. The sample consisted of tumor tissue. Source of these receptors: a human donor with Burkitt lymphoma. The CDR3 runs from the conserved cysteine through the conserved F or W. A D gene is named only where the DNA matches it firmly. Size is stated for part of the rows, as once, few or many counts, or as a class when the clone is expanded.

j_call d_call clone_size v_call cdr3_aa cdr3_nt
TRBJ1-5 . . TRBV5-6 CASSFSMSNQPQHF TGTGCCAGCAGCTTTTCAATGAGCAATCAGCCCCAGCATTTT
TRBJ2-7 . . TRBV5-4 CASSFAGAHYEQYF TGTGCCAGCAGCTTTGCGGGGGCCCACTACGAGCAGTACTTC
TRBJ1-5 . . TRBV2 CASSPPDTLRGNQPQHF TGTGCCAGCAGTCCCCCCGACACGCTAAGAGGCAATCAGCCCCAGCATTTT
TRBJ2-5 . . TRBV5-8 CASSWIEGETQYF TGTGCCAGCAGCTGGATTGAGGGGGAGACCCAGTACTTC
TRBJ2-1 . . TRBV7-9 CASSFLSPSYNEQFF TGTGCCAGCAGCTTCCTTTCACCCTCCTACAATGAGCAGTTCTTC
TRBJ1-4 . . TRBV28 CASSPDSRELFF TGTGCCAGCAGCCCGGACAGCCGGGAACTGTTTTTT
TRBJ1-2 . . TRBV30 CAWSTQGEDGLLPDYTF TGTGCCTGGAGTACACAAGGCGAAGACGGCCTTCTCCCGGACTACACCTTC
TRBJ1-1 . . TRBV19 CASSRGVAAFF TGTGCCAGTAGTCGGGGAGTTGCAGCTTTCTTT
TRBJ2-1 TRBD2 . TRBV29-1 CSVTSGRAPRSYNEQFF TGCAGCGTGACTAGCGGGAGGGCCCCTAGGTCCTACAATGAGCAGTTCTTC
TRBJ2-3 . . TRBV28 CASSPLGGVGTDTQYF TGTGCCAGCAGTCCTCTCGGGGGAGTTGGAACAGATACGCAGTATTTT
TRBJ2-7 TRBD2 . TRBV7-2 CASSFATSGRSEQYF TGTGCCAGCAGCTTCGCGACTAGCGGGAGATCCGAGCAGTACTTC
TRBJ2-1 . . TRBV7-2 CASSLVGATEQFF TGTGCCAGCAGCTTAGTGGGGGCAACTGAGCAGTTCTTC
TRBJ1-5 . . TRBV4-1 CASSQGITSHQPQHF TGCGCCAGCAGCCAGGGAATCACGTCCCATCAGCCCCAGCATTTT
TRBJ1-1 TRBD1 . TRBV18 CASSPPTGASTEAFF TGTGCCAGCTCACCGCCGACAGGGGCGAGCACTGAAGCTTTCTTT
TRBJ1-1 . . TRBV7-9 CASSLEGGTEAFF TGTGCCAGCAGCTTAGAAGGGGGCACTGAAGCTTTCTTT
TRBJ2-7 . once TRBV29-1 CSVEVGDGSYEQYF TGCAGCGTTGAAGTAGGAGACGGCTCCTACGAGCAGTACTTC
TRBJ1-5 . . TRBV21-1 CASSPTTGFSNQPQHF TGTGCCAGCAGCCCGACCACAGGATTTAGCAATCAGCCCCAGCATTTT